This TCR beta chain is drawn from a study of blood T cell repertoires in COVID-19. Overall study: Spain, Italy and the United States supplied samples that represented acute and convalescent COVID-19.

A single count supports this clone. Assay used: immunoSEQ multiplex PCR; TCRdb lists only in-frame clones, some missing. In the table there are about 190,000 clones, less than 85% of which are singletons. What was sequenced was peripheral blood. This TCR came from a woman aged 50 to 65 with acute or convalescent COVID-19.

The CDR3 DNA follows: TGCAGTGCTGGACTCTCGGGCTACACCTTC. It specifies CSAGLSGYTF. The chain combines TRBV20-1 with TRBJ1-2, with D unclear. Trimming took 5 bases from V and 8 from J, leaving 9 bases between them. The CDR3 runs 10 residues. In germline, CDR1 is DFQATT, CDR2 SNEGSKA (reference sequence).